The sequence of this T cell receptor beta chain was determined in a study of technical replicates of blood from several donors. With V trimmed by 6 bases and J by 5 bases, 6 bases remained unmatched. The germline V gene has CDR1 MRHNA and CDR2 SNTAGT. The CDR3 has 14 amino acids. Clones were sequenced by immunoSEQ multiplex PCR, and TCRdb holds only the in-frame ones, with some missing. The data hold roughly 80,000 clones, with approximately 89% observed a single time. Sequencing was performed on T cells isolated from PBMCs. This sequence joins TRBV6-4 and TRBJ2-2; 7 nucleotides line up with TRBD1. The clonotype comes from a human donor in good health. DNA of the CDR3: TGTGCCAGCAGCGGAGAGACAGGGACCGGGGAGCTGTTTTTT. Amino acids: CASSGETGTGELFF.